Below, 17 T cell receptor beta chains from the same sample are listed, as sequenced in a study of CD8 T cells in Susac syndrome. RNA amounts of roughly 0.45 to 1 ug underwent reverse transcription with random hexamers. TCRdb passed the immunoSEQ multiplex PCR reads through MiXCR, listing each CDR3 protein once. The repertoire includes 150,000 or so distinct CDR3 sequences, more than 95% of them detected once, and around 0.13% sits in the top ten. Sequencing used CD4+ T cells from PBMCs. The receptors come from a human donor with Susac syndrome.

V and J are TRBV9 and TRBJ2-1; 7 nucleotides align to TRBD2. J gave up 6 bases and V 2 bases, and 8 bases lay outside the gene matches. The CDR3 has 15 amino acids. CDR1 is SGDLS, CDR2 YYNGEE, per germline. The CDR3 DNA is TGTGCCAGCAGCGTCCGTACGGGAGGAGGCAATGAGCAGTTCTTC. Translation gives CASSVRTGGGNEQFF.

This chain links TRBV20-1 with TRBJ1-1, with 10 bases identical to TRBD1. The CDR3 loop spans 14 amino acids. Germline V lookup: CDR1 DFQATT, CDR2 SNEGSKA (reference sequence). Trimming cost V 6 bases and J 4 bases; bases outside gene matches: 8. The CDR3 DNA reads as TGCAGTGCCGAAATCCGGGACAGGGGCACTGAAGCTTTCTTT. This gives the protein CSAEIRDRGTEAFF.

The rearrangement links TRBV9 to TRBJ1-2; TRBD1 is a possible D gene (5 bases). CDR1 is SGDLS, CDR2 YYNGEE, per germline. The V gene lost 1 base and the J gene lost 3 bases, with 10 bases spanning the gap. CDR3 size: 14 residues. CDR3 in DNA: TGTGCCAGCAGCGTAACAGGCAAGGACTATGGCTACACCTTC. It is translated as CASSVTGKDYGYTF. The full variable domain, in which reference TRBV9 and TRBJ1-2 provide the parts outside the CDR3, is DSGVTQTPKHLITATGQRVTLRCSPRSGDLSVYWYQQSLDQGLQFLIQYYNGEERAKGNILERFSAQQFPDLHSELNLSSLELGDSALYFCASSVTGKDYGYTFGSGTRLTVV.

The chain employs TRBV30 and TRBJ2-3, with 11 positions matching TRBD2. The CDR3 is 15 residues long. V dropped 2 bases and J dropped 8; count of bases not matched to a gene: 9. The V gene's germline CDR1 is GTSNPN and CDR2 SVGIG (reference sequence). The CDR3 loop reads CAWSPGLAEGRTQYF. As DNA, the CDR3 is TGTGCCTGGAGTCCGGGACTAGCGGAGGGACGTACGCAGTATTTT.

The V call is TRBV18, the J call TRBJ1-3, with 7 nucleotides matching TRBD1. The CDR3 totals 16 residues. Germline CDR1 reads KGHSH; CDR2 reads LQKENI. V was pared by 3 bases and J by 0 bases, with 5 bases of the junction left unmatched. CDR3 region: CASSPTTGSSGNTIYF. The CDR3 nucleotides are TGTGCCAGCTCACCCACGACAGGGAGCTCTGGAAACACCATATATTTT.

The CDR3 sequence is CASSRGTGKQETQYF. In DNA, the CDR3 is TGTGCCAGCAGCCGTGGGACGGGCAAGCAAGAGACCCAGTACTTC. The V gene is TRBV7-2, the J gene TRBJ2-5, with D perhaps TRBD1 or TRBD2 (5 bases each). V shed 5 bases and J shed 2 bases, with 15 bases lying between them. The germline V gene has CDR1 SGHTA and CDR2 FQGNSA. The CDR3 loop spans 15 amino acids.

The V and J genes are TRBV9 and TRBJ1-1; the D is unclear. The ends were cut back, 0 bases at V and 1 base at J, with 7 bases in the middle. Germline V lookup: CDR1 SGDLS, CDR2 YYNGEE. The CDR3 covers 14 residues. CDR3 in DNA: TGTGCCAGCAGCGTAGCGGTGGAGAACACTGAAGCTTTCTTT. Translation gives CASSVAVENTEAFF.

The V call is TRBV29-1, the J call TRBJ1-1, with D unresolved. Germline values: CDR1 SQVTM, CDR2 ANQGSEA. This CDR3 comprises 12 residues. V was shortened by 5 bases and J by 3 bases, with 10 bases between the two germline ends. Written as DNA, the CDR3 is TGCAGCGTTTCCCAGGTGGACACTGAAGCTTTCTTT. It is translated as CSVSQVDTEAFF.

The chain employs TRBV2 and TRBJ1-1, with D hard to call. CDR1 SNHLY and CDR2 FYNNEI come from the germline V gene. The CDR3 totals 14 residues. Trimming took off 7 bases at V and 1 base at J, with 13 bases between the two ends. The CDR3 coding sequence is TGTGCCAGCACCCACAGATTCTCGAACACTGAAGCTTTCTTT. Residues: CASTHRFSNTEAFF.

The V call is TRBV29-1, the J call TRBJ2-5; 9 bases fit TRBD1. The CDR3 is made up of 13 amino acids. With V trimmed by 6 bases and J by 4 bases, 6 bases remained unmatched. Germline CDR1 is SQVTM and CDR2 is ANQGSEA. The CDR3 region has the DNA TGCAGCGTCCAGGGACAGGGTCCAGAGACCCAGTACTTC. Its translation: CSVQGQGPETQYF. The full variable domain, rest sourced from reference TRBV29-1 and TRBJ2-5, is SAVISQKPSRDICQRGTSLTIQCQVDSQVTMMFWYRQQPGQSLTLIATANQGSEATYESGFVIDKFPISRPNLTFSTLTVSNMSPEDSSIYLCSVQGQGPETQYFGPGTRLLVL.

V gene TRBV27 combines with J gene TRBJ2-1; 8 bases fit TRBD2. V lost 4 bases, J lost 4 bases, and 6 bases stayed unmatched. This CDR3 region has 15 residues. CDR1 and CDR2 from the germline V gene are MNHEY and SMNVEV (reference sequence). The CDR3 loop is CASSSRTSSYNEQFF. The CDR3 DNA reads TGTGCCAGCAGTTCCCGGACTAGCTCATACAATGAGCAGTTCTTC.

The chain joins TRBV20-1 to TRBJ1-3; D unresolved. The germline V gene encodes CDR1 DFQATT and CDR2 SNEGSKA (reference sequence). The CDR3 has 13 residues. V dropped 3 bases and J dropped 4 bases, with 10 bases sitting between them. CDR3 sequence (DNA): TGCAGTGCTAGGGCGGCGGGAGGAAACACCATATATTTT. It translates to CSARAAGGNTIYF.

This chain joins TRBV19 and TRBJ1-1; 7 bases agree with TRBD1. The CDR3 contains 16 residues. Germline values: CDR1 LNHDA, CDR2 SQIVND (reference sequence). V was clipped by 1 base and J by 1 base; unmatched bases: 6. Here the CDR3 DNA reads TGTGCCAGTAGTATAGCCGGGACAGCACCGAACACTGAAGCTTTCTTT. Amino acid sequence: CASSIAGTAPNTEAFF.

The chain recombines TRBV6-5 with TRBJ1-1; D is ambiguous. Germline CDR1 and CDR2: MNHEY and SVGAGI. The V end lost 6 bases, the J end lost 2 bases, and 10 bases lay between the germline ends. The CDR3 covers 13 residues. CDR3 DNA: TGTGCCAGCAGGCGGACGGCCAACACTGAAGCTTTCTTT. It translates to CASRRTANTEAFF.

The CDR3 coding sequence is TGTGCCAGCGGGACCGGGGGGAGTGAAAAACTGTTTTTT. This encodes CASGTGGSEKLFF. This chain connects TRBV27 to TRBJ1-4; a possible D gene is TRBD1 (5 bases). Germline loops: CDR1 MNHEY, CDR2 SMNVEV (reference sequence). CDR3 length equals 13 residues. V shed 8 bases and J shed 7 bases, with 14 bases lying between them.

The J gene is TRBJ2-2, the V gene TRBV7-9, with TRBD2 as a possible D gene (5 bases). The V end was cut by 5 bases, the J end by 7 bases, with 17 bases between. CDR3 length: 15 amino acids. Germline values: CDR1 SEHNR, CDR2 FQNEAQ (reference sequence). CDR3: CASSPTGKRGGELFF. The CDR3 DNA reads as TGTGCCAGCAGCCCCACCGGGAAACGGGGCGGGGAGCTGTTTTTT.

The CDR3: CAMGWNQETQYF. The CDR3 region has the DNA TGTGCCATGGGGTGGAACCAAGAGACCCAGTACTTC. The rearrangement joins TRBV10-3 to TRBJ2-5; no clear D. Per the germline V gene, CDR1 is ENHRY and CDR2 is SYGVKD. This CDR3 has 12 residues. The V gene lost 9 bases and the J gene lost 0 bases, with 8 bases spanning the gap.